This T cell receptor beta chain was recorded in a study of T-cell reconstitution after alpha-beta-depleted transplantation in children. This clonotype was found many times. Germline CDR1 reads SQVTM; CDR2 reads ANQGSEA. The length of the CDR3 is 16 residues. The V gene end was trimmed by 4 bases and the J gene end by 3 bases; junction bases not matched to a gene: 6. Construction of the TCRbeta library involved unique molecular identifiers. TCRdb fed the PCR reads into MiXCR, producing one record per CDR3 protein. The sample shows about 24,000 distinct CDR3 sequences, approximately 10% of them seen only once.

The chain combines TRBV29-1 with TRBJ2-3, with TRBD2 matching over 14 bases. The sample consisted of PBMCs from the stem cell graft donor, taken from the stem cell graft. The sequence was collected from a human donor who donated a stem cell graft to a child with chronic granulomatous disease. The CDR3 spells CSVGGTSGSATDTQYF. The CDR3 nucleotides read TGCAGCGTTGGAGGGACTAGCGGGAGTGCGACAGATACGCAGTATTTT.